This T cell receptor (beta chain) was sequenced for a study of tissue T cells after allogeneic stem cell transplantation. Study findings and constraints: Some tissue clones might be persisting host cells; their alloreactivity or antigen specificity was not determined. Few T cell clones were shared across patients, but motif clusters showed tissue-specific shared signatures.

Time point here: mouse harvest day 14 after allogeneic transplant. Each mouse received 10^7 T-cell-depleted marrow cells plus 10^6 splenic CD5+ T cells by tail vein. Tissues came from B6→BALB/c major-mismatch GVHD mice at day 7 or 14. The protocol was immunoSEQ multiplex PCR, while the TCRdb copy is restricted to in-frame clones and leaves out a portion. The table includes approximately 3,600 clones, roughly half detected once. V was clipped by 2 bases and J by 3 bases; unmatched bases: 0. Germline V CDR1 and CDR2: KGHPV, FQNQEV (reference sequence). The CDR3 totals 14 residues. This clone was seen a handful of times. Antigen unknown. The gene symbols are mouse symbols. The CDR3 end falls 1 residue outside the read, so it is completed with the germline J gene.

The gene calls are TRBV26 and TRBJ1-4, with 7 bases matching TRBD1. The sample comprised gut tissue. The clonotype originates from a female BALB/c mouse given C57BL/6 T cells with graft-versus-host disease after an allogeneic hematopoietic cell transplant. The CDR3 loop is CASSLGTANERLFF. CDR3 DNA (partial): TGTGCCAGCAGTCTGGGGACAGCCAACGAAAGATTATTT.